The clone carrying this T cell receptor (beta chain) was seen more than once but under ten times. Its target is unknown. These data come from a study of regulatory T cells. Overall study results and limits: In CD3G-deficient patients, conventional CD4+ T cells were enriched for hydrophobic CDR3 residues at positions 6 and 7.

Amplification used 52 TRBV primers and 13 TRBJ primers. The assay was immunoSEQ multiplex PCR, and TCRdb's table has in-frame clones only and misses some. Of some 30,000 clones in the sample, over 90% were seen once. Germline loops: CDR1 MNHNS, CDR2 SASEGT. This CDR3 spans 11 amino acids. Trimming removed 8 bases at V and 8 bases at J, with 12 bases between. Sequencing was carried out using conventional CD4+ T cells sorted from blood. The chain uses TRBV6-1 and TRBJ1-1; D is unresolved. This receptor was taken from a child aged 2 to 15 with CD3G deficiency. DNA for the CDR3: TGTGCCAGCCGGAGGGCAGGAGAAGCTTTCTTT. Its protein is CASRRAGEAFF.